Here is one T cell receptor beta chain with its context. Its antigen remains unidentified. The source of the sample is a study of shared clonotypes between healthy human individuals. Study-wide results and caveats: Researchers found naive subsets generally carried larger estimated richness than memory subsets. Unshared clonotypes carried lower generation probabilities than those common to all four donors.

The CDR3 runs to 16 residues. Trimming took 5 bases from V and 1 from J; bases not matched to a gene: 6. CDR1 and CDR2 from the germline V gene are SEHNR and FQNEAQ (reference sequence). Some clones are missing from TCRdb's copy, which holds only in-frame ones; the method was immunoSEQ multiplex PCR. The sample has some 1,900,000 clones; approximately 94% are singletons. Only CD45RO-negative cells positively selected for CCR7 counted as naive CD8 cells, so terminally differentiated effector memory CD45RA+ cells were excluded. The chain combines TRBV7-9 with TRBJ1-2, with 11 bases that match TRBD1. The TCR comes from a man aged 18 to 29 in good health. The sequenced sample consisted of naive CD8+ T cells sorted from blood. CDR3 coding DNA: TGTGCCAGCAGCCATGGACAGGGGGCCATTAACTATGGCTACACCTTC. Translated: CASSHGQGAINYGYTF.